This T cell receptor beta chain stems from a study of Ad26.COV2.S vaccination and SARS-CoV-2 variants. Background on the study: Enrolled in COV1001, the donor was in the Ad26.COV2.S trial arm, which received the vaccine.

Treatment described: some 20 received Ad26.COV2.S at low or high dose, single or two shots; 5 received placebo; per-sample allocation not given. Sampling happened 63 days after the first vaccine or placebo injection. About this clone itself: No antigen is known for it.

Study conclusions and caveats: Reports say spike-specific CD8+ and CD4+ T cell responses covered substantial breadth after vaccination. Whether participants received vaccine or placebo, their non-spike TCR breadth was similar.

The repertoire was sequenced with immunoSEQ multiplex PCR; TCRdb's copy has only in-frame clones and lacks some. The sample consists of some 290,000 clones, roughly 84% of them appearing once. The CDR3 length is 14 residues. Germline assignment: CDR1 SEHNR and CDR2 FQNEAQ (reference sequence). After removal of 5 bases from V and 2 bases from J, the junction contained 5 bases not matched to a gene. The V and J genes are TRBV7-9 and TRBJ2-5; TRBD2 agrees at 7 bases. The source was peripheral blood, collected in a trial of Ad26.COV2.S vaccine versus placebo. This sequence was found in a person aged 18-65 years who received the Ad26.COV2.S COVID-19 vaccine or a placebo. CDR3 sequence: CASSPYGGQETQYF. DNA for the CDR3: TGTGCCAGCAGCCCCTACGGGGGGCAAGAGACCCAGTACTTC.